Presented here are 4 T cell receptor beta chains from one specimen sequenced in a study of T cell repertoires in cytomegalovirus infection. TCRdb processed the reads anew with MiXCR; each CDR3 protein has one entry. The sample carries hundreds of thousands of distinct CDR3 sequences, 20% to 25% recorded once. Sequenced sample: CD8+ T cells from PBMCs. These receptor sequences come from a human donor in good health (CMV status not recorded). Some clones in this sample may be carry-over from other donors' samples.

This clonotype came up many times. The genes are TRBV12-3 or TRBV12-4 and TRBJ1-1; D is ambiguous. CDR3 length: 12 residues. V was pared by 6 bases and J by 8 bases, with 13 bases between. The CDR3 here is CASSYNPREAFF. Here the CDR3 DNA reads TGTGCCAGCAGCTACAATCCCAGGGAAGCTTTCTTT.

This clonotype was seen many times. The rearrangement uses TRBV19 and TRBJ2-1; tentative D call: TRBD1 (6 bases). Trimming removed 3 bases at V and 8 bases at J, with 11 bases between. This CDR3 comprises 13 residues. From germline, CDR1 is LNHDA and CDR2 SQIVND (reference sequence). CDR3 region: CASSIGQGYEQFF. For the CDR3, the DNA is TGTGCCAGTAGTATTGGCCAGGGGTATGAGCAGTTCTTC.

The table lists this clonotype with a count of one. A read error may be the cause here, since a much bigger clone is one base away. V and J are TRBV7-6 and TRBJ1-1; the D is unclear. Trimming cost V 1 base and J 6 bases, with 6 bases left between them. Germline V CDR1 and CDR2: SGHVS, FNYEAQ. CDR3 size: 12 residues. CDR3 nucleotide sequence: TGTGCCAGCAGCTTAGAGAAGGCTGAAGCTTTCTTT. It specifies CASSLEKAEAFF.

Only a few counts were recorded for this clonotype. The chain combines TRBV29-1 with TRBJ1-1; D remains ambiguous. This CDR3 has 12 amino acids. V lost 6 bases and J 7 bases, leaving 15 bases between the germline ends. CDR1 and CDR2 from the germline V gene are SQVTM and ANQGSEA. The CDR3 reads CSVARTGDEAFF. The CDR3 nucleotides are TGCAGCGTCGCCCGAACCGGAGATGAAGCTTTCTTT.